This T cell receptor beta chain stems from a study of PD-1 blockade in classical Hodgkin lymphoma. Findings and limits, study-wide: Individuals who commenced nivolumab within less than 1 year of ASCT were excluded.

Time point meaning: cycle 4 day 1 (C4D1), after around six weeks of nivolumab. Autologous stem cell transplantation was followed by relapse in every patient, and brentuximab vedotin exposure varied. This clone is medium-sized within its sample. Its antigen is not known. Germline V gives CDR1 ENHRY, CDR2 SYGVKD. The CDR3 spans 20 residues. The V segment lost 2 bases and the J segment 7 bases; nucleotides outside the gene matches: 21. TCRdb's copy holds only in-frame clones and misses some; the assay was immunoSEQ multiplex PCR. The data show about 32,000 clones, with about four fifths seen just once and approximately 17% held by the top ten.

V gene TRBV10-3 combines with J gene TRBJ2-1; 9 bases match TRBD2. The TCR was taken from a human donor with classical Hodgkin lymphoma. Here the sequenced sample was peripheral blood mononuclear cells (PBMCs), taken before the fourth cycle of nivolumab. The CDR3 spells CAISERPLTSGRAEWNEQFF. CDR3 coding DNA: TGTGCCATCAGTGAGCGTCCCCTGACTAGCGGTCGAGCTGAATGGAATGAGCAGTTCTTC.